The text below deals with one T cell receptor (beta chain). This CDR3 comprises 14 residues. V lost 2 bases to trimming and J lost 4 bases; unmatched junction nucleotides: 3. In germline, CDR1 is SGHKS, CDR2 YYEKEE (reference sequence). The data originate from a study of OX40 agonist ivuxolimab in advanced cancers. Here immunoSEQ multiplex PCR was the method, and the copy in TCRdb shows in-frame clones only, minus some. The data show some 70,000 clones, 80% to 95% seen once. This sequence originates from an adult with an advanced solid tumor such as melanoma, head and neck, liver or kidney cancer. The sequencing used CD4+ or CD8+ T cells sorted from blood, collected in a trial of the OX40 agonist ivuxolimab. The chain employs TRBV5-5 and TRBJ2-7, with 10 nucleotides matching TRBD2. The CDR3 protein is CASSLASGSYEQYF. CDR3 bases: TGTGCCAGCAGCTTAGCTAGCGGGAGTTACGAGCAGTACTTC. Complete variable domain (other parts from reference TRBV5-5 and TRBJ2-7): DAGVTQSPTHLIKTRGQQVTLRCSPISGHKSVSWYQQVLGQGPQFIFQYYEKEERGRGNFPDRFSARQFPNYSSELNVNALLLGDSALYLCASSLASGSYEQYFGPGTRLTVT.